This T cell receptor beta chain came from a study of shared clonotypes between healthy human individuals. Findings and caveats of the study: Some naive CD4 clonotypes, around 4.7%, turned up in common across four donors.

As concerns this clone: Its target is not known.

Sequencing used immunoSEQ multiplex PCR; TCRdb keeps in-frame clones, though not all of them. Of around 2.1 million clones listed, roughly 95% are singletons. Into CD45RA+ naive and CD45RA-negative memory subsets, the CD4+ cells were split. The germline V gene encodes CDR1 GTSNPN and CDR2 SVGIG (reference sequence). The CDR3 has 12 amino acids. V shed 2 bases and J shed 8 bases, with 10 bases lying between them. The rearrangement joins TRBV30 to TRBJ2-1; D may be TRBD2 (5 bases). The sequencing input was naive CD4+ T cells sorted from blood. The subset denotes: CD45RA+ positively selected. This sequence originates from a man aged 18-30 years in good health. As DNA, the CDR3 is TGTGCCTGGAGTAACCTAGCTGATGAGCAGTTCTTC. Residues: CAWSNLADEQFF. Variable domain in full (rest from reference TRBV30 and TRBJ2-1): SQTIHQWPATLVQPVGSPLSLECTVEGTSNPNLYWYRQAAGRGLQLLFYSVGIGQISSEVPQNLSASRPQDRQFILSSKKLLLSDSGFYLCAWSNLADEQFFGPGTRLTVL.